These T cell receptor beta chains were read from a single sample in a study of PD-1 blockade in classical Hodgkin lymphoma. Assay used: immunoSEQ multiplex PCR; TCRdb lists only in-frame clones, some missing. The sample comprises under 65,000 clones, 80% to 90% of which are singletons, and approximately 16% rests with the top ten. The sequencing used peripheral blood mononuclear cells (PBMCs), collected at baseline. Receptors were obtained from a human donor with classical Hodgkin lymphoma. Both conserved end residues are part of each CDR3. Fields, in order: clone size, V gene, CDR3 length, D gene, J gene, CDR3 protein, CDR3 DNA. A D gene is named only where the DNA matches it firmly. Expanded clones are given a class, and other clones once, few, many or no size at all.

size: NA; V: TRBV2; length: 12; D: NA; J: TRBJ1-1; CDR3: CASSVEDTEAFF; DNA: TGTGCCAGCAGTGTGGAGGACACTGAAGCTTTCTTT
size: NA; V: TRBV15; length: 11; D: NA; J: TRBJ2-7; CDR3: CATGLNGEQYF; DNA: TGTGCCACAGGCCTGAATGGCGAGCAGTACTTC
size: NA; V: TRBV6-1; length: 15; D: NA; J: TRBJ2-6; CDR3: CASSERISGANVLTF; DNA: TGTGCCAGCAGTGAACGGATCTCTGGGGCCAACGTCCTGACTTTC
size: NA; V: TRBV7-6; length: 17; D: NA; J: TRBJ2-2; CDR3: CASSRNRAVPNTGELFF; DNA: TGTGCCAGCAGCCGAAACAGGGCCGTGCCGAACACCGGGGAGCTGTTTTTT
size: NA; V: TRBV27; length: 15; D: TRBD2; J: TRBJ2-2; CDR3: CASSFGTSEAGELFF; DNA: TGTGCCAGCAGTTTTGGGACTAGCGAGGCCGGGGAGCTGTTTTTT
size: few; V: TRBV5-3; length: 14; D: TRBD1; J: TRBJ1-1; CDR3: CARSQGQVNTEAFF; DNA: TGTGCCAGAAGCCAGGGACAGGTGAACACTGAAGCTTTCTTT
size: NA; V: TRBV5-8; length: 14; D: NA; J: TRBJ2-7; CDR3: CASSFTGELSEQYF; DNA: TGTGCCAGCAGCTTTACTGGGGAACTCTCCGAGCAGTACTTC
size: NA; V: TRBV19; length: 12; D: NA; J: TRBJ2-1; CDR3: CASSIGLYEQFF; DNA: TGTGCCAGTAGTATAGGGCTCTATGAGCAGTTCTTC
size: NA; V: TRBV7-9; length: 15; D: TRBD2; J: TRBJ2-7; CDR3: CASNPGRPGGYEQYF; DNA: TGTGCCAGCAACCCGGGGCGACCGGGGGGCTACGAGCAGTACTTC
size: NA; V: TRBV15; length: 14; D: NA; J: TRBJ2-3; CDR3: CATKDWTSTDTQYF; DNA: TGTGCCACCAAAGACTGGACCAGCACAGATACGCAGTATTTT
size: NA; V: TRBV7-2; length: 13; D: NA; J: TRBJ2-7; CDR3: CASSLIVFWEQYF; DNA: TGTGCCAGCAGCCTAATTGTCTTCTGGGAGCAGTACTTC
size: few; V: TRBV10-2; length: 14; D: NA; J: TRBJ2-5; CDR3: CASSELSTQGTQYF; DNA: TGCGCCAGCAGTGAGTTGTCTACCCAAGGGACCCAGTACTTC
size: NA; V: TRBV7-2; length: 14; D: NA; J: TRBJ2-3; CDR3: CASSLARYTDTQYF; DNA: TGTGCCAGCAGCCTGGCCCGATACACAGATACGCAGTATTTT
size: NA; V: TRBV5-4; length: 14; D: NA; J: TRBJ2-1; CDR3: CASSPTAGYNEQFF; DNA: TGTGCCAGCAGCCCAACCGCAGGGTACAATGAGCAGTTCTTC
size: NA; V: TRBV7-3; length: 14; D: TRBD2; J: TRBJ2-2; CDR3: CASSLWTSGGELFF; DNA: TGTGCCAGCAGCCTCTGGACTAGCGGGGGGGAGCTGTTTTTT
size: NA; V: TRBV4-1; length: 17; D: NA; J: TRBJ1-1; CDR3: CASSQVPVGQGDTEAFF; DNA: TGCGCCAGCAGCCAAGTTCCGGTCGGGCAGGGCGACACTGAAGCTTTCTTT
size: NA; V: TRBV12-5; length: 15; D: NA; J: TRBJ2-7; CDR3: CASGLVIGASYEQYF; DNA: TGTGCTAGTGGTTTGGTAATAGGGGCCTCCTACGAGCAGTACTTC
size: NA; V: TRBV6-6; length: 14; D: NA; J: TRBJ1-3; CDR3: CASSYSNGGNTIYF; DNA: TGTGCCAGCAGTTACTCGAACGGTGGAAACACCATATATTTT
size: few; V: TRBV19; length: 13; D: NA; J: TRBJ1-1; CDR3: CASSIPGFTEAFF; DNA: TGTGCCAGTAGTATTCCGGGGTTCACTGAAGCTTTCTTT
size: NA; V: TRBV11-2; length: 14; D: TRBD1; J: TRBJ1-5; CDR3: CASSLRDRGGPQHF; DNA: TGTGCCAGCAGCTTACGGGACAGGGGTGGTCCCCAGCATTTT
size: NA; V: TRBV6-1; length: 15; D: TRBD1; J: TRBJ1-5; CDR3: CASSEAGGQHQPQHF; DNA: TGTGCCAGCAGTGAAGCTGGGGGACAGCATCAGCCCCAGCATTTT
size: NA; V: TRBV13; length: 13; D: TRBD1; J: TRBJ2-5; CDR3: CASSQGVQETQYF; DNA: TGTGCCAGCAGCCAGGGGGTTCAAGAGACCCAGTACTTC
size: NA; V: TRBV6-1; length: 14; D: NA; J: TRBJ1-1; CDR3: CASRGDTMNTEAFF; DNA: TGTGCCAGCAGGGGGGACACGATGAACACTGAAGCTTTCTTT
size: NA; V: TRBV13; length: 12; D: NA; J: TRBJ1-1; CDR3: CASGEMNTEAFF; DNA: TGTGCCAGCGGGGAGATGAACACTGAAGCTTTCTTT
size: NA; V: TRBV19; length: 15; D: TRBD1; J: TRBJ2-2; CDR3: CASSTGGQGSGELFF; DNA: TGTGCCAGTAGTACAGGGGGCCAAGGATCCGGGGAGCTGTTTTTT
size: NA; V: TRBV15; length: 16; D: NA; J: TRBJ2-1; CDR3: CATSRDPGGGRGEQFF; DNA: TGTGCCACCAGCAGAGATCCGGGCGGGGGCAGGGGTGAGCAGTTCTTC
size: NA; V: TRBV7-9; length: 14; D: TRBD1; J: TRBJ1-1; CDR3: CASSLAETGGRAFF; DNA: TGTGCCAGCAGCTTAGCGGAGACAGGGGGCAGGGCTTTCTTT
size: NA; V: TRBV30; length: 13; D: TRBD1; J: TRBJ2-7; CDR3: CAFRGQGRYEQYF; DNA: TGTGCCTTTAGGGGACAGGGCAGATACGAGCAGTACTTC
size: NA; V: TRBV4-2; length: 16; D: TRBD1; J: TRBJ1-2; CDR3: CASSQETGTASYGYTF; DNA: TGTGCCAGCAGCCAAGAGACGGGGACAGCTTCCTATGGCTACACCTTC
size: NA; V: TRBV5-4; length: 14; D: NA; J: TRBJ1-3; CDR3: CASSLGRSGNTIYF; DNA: TGTGCCAGCAGCTTGGGTAGATCTGGAAACACCATATATTTT
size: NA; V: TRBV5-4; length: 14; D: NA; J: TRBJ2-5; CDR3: CASSLKGGQETQYF; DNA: TGTGCCAGCAGCTTGAAGGGGGGGCAAGAGACCCAGTACTTC
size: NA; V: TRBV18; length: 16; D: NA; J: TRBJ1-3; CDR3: CASSPYPAGSGNTIYF; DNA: TGTGCCAGCTCACCGTACCCGGCAGGGAGTGGAAACACCATATATTTT
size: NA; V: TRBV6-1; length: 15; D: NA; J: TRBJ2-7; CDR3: CASSEAYGPIYEQYF; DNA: TGTGCCAGCAGTGAAGCGTACGGGCCCATCTACGAGCAGTACTTC
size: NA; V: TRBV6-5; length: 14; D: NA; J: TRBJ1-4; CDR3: CASRPGLGGEKLFF; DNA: TGTGCCAGCAGACCGGGATTGGGGGGTGAAAAACTGTTTTTT
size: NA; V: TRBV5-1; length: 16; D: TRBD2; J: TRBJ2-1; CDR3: CASSLASGGVNNEQFF; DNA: TGCGCCAGCAGCCTCGCTAGCGGGGGGGTCAACAATGAGCAGTTCTTC
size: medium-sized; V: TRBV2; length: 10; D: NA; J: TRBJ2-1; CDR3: CASRGNEQFF; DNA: TGTGCCAGCAGAGGCAATGAGCAGTTCTTC
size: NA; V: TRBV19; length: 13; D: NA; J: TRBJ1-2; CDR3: CASSQLPNYGYTF; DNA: TGTGCCAGTAGTCAGTTGCCTAACTATGGCTACACCTTC
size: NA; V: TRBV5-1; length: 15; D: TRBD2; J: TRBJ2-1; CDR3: CASSLIGTSGNEQFF; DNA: TGCGCCAGCAGCTTGATCGGGACTAGCGGCAATGAGCAGTTCTTC
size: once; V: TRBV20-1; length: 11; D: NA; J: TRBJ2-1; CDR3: CSAQAGNEQFF; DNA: TGCAGTGCACAGGCGGGTAATGAGCAGTTCTTC
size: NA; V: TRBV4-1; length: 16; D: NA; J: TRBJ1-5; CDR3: CASSPTGGGELRPQHF; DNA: TGCGCCAGCAGCCCGACCGGTGGAGGGGAACTTCGGCCCCAGCATTTT
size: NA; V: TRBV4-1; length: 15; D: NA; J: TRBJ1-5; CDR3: CASSQLWGGNQPQHF; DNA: TGCGCCAGCAGCCAATTATGGGGGGGGAATCAGCCCCAGCATTTT
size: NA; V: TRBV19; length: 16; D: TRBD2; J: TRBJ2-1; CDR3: CASSHLGLAGGTEQFF; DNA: TGTGCCAGTAGTCATTTAGGGCTAGCGGGGGGCACTGAGCAGTTCTTC
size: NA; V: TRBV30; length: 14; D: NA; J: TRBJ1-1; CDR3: CAWRWVGIDTEAFF; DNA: TGTGCCTGGAGATGGGTGGGAATAGACACTGAAGCTTTCTTT
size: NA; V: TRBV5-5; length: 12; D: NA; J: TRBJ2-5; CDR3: CASSLPRETQYF; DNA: TGTGCCAGCAGCTTGCCCCGAGAGACCCAGTACTTC
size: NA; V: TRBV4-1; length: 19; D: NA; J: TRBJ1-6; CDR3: CASSQDVSSGYGSSSPLHF; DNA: TGCGCCAGCAGCCAAGATGTTTCTTCAGGGTACGGGTCTAGTTCACCCCTCCACTTT
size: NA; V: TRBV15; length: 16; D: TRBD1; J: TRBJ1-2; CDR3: CATSRDLGQGDHGYTF; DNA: TGTGCCACCAGCAGAGATTTGGGACAGGGGGACCATGGCTACACCTTC
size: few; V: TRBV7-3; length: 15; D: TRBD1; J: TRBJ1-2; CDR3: CASSNQTGEGYGYTF; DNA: TGTGCCAGCAGCAATCAGACAGGGGAGGGCTATGGCTACACCTTC
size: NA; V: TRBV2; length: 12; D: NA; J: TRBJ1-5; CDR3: CASNSFTGPQHF; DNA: TGTGCCAGCAATTCTTTTACCGGGCCCCAGCATTTT